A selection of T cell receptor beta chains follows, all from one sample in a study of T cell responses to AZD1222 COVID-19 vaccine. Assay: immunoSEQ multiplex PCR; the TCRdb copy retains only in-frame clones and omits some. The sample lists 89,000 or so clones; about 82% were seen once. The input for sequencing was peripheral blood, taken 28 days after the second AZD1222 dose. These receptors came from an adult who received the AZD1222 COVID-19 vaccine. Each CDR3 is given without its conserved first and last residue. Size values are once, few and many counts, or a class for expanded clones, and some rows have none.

CDR3 protein: ASSSRSYEQY
CDR3 length: 10
J gene: TRBJ2-7
V gene: TRBV6-5
clone size: -

CDR3 protein: ASSLRDRDADTQY
CDR3 length: 13
J gene: TRBJ2-3
V gene: TRBV4-1
clone size: once

CDR3 protein: ASSHPLEQGDGYT
CDR3 length: 13
J gene: TRBJ1-2
V gene: TRBV4-2
clone size: -

CDR3 protein: ASSPLVRAYEQY
CDR3 length: 12
J gene: TRBJ2-7
V gene: TRBV11-2
clone size: -

CDR3 protein: ASSLGDRDKAF
CDR3 length: 11
J gene: TRBJ1-1
V gene: TRBV5-4
clone size: -

CDR3 protein: ASDGGTGGETQY
CDR3 length: 12
J gene: TRBJ2-5
V gene: TRBV2
clone size: -

CDR3 protein: ASSLRVSSYNEQF
CDR3 length: 13
J gene: TRBJ2-1
V gene: TRBV4-3
clone size: -

CDR3 protein: ASSQQGNGELF
CDR3 length: 11
J gene: TRBJ2-2
V gene: TRBV3-1/TRBV3-2
clone size: -

CDR3 protein: ASSGVTANTGELF
CDR3 length: 13
J gene: TRBJ2-2
V gene: TRBV19
clone size: -

CDR3 protein: ASRIAGTTDTQY
CDR3 length: 12
J gene: TRBJ2-3
V gene: TRBV5-5
clone size: -

CDR3 protein: ASRDRARLSLNQPQH
CDR3 length: 15
J gene: TRBJ1-5
V gene: TRBV19
clone size: -

CDR3 protein: ASSVGQGFVDEQF
CDR3 length: 13
J gene: TRBJ2-1
V gene: TRBV19
clone size: -

CDR3 protein: ASSSRAGGSYEQY
CDR3 length: 13
J gene: TRBJ2-7
V gene: TRBV27
clone size: -

CDR3 protein: ASSIRGPRGEKLF
CDR3 length: 13
J gene: TRBJ1-4
V gene: TRBV19
clone size: -

CDR3 protein: ASFLTENTEAF
CDR3 length: 11
J gene: TRBJ1-1
V gene: TRBV18
clone size: -

CDR3 protein: ATSRREIGLGGYT
CDR3 length: 13
J gene: TRBJ1-2
V gene: TRBV15
clone size: -

CDR3 protein: ASVQGLNTEAF
CDR3 length: 11
J gene: TRBJ1-1
V gene: TRBV2
clone size: -

CDR3 protein: ASSPPDPNTEAF
CDR3 length: 12
J gene: TRBJ1-1
V gene: TRBV18
clone size: -

CDR3 protein: ASSYPGSVGQPQH
CDR3 length: 13
J gene: TRBJ1-5
V gene: TRBV6-2/TRBV6-3
clone size: -

CDR3 protein: AWSLGQLNQPQH
CDR3 length: 12
J gene: TRBJ1-5
V gene: TRBV30
clone size: few

CDR3 protein: ASSYSGQGPDTQY
CDR3 length: 13
J gene: TRBJ2-3
V gene: TRBV6-5
clone size: -

CDR3 protein: ASSSRTAYNSPLH
CDR3 length: 13
J gene: TRBJ1-6
V gene: TRBV27
clone size: -

CDR3 protein: ASSDRRVNVLT
CDR3 length: 11
J gene: TRBJ2-6
V gene: TRBV7-2
clone size: -

CDR3 protein: ASTIRVRQGRTYNEQF
CDR3 length: 16
J gene: TRBJ2-1
V gene: TRBV27
clone size: -

CDR3 protein: ASSPDFGYT
CDR3 length: 9
J gene: TRBJ1-2
V gene: TRBV6-2/TRBV6-3
clone size: -

CDR3 protein: ASSTPGGGNEKLF
CDR3 length: 13
J gene: TRBJ1-4
V gene: TRBV28
clone size: -

CDR3 protein: SVVRGATYEQY
CDR3 length: 11
J gene: TRBJ2-7
V gene: TRBV29-1
clone size: -

CDR3 protein: ASSFEGKRGYT
CDR3 length: 11
J gene: TRBJ1-2
V gene: TRBV5-4
clone size: -

CDR3 protein: ASSQGTGREQY
CDR3 length: 11
J gene: TRBJ2-7
V gene: TRBV4-3
clone size: -

CDR3 protein: ASSPDTRPYEQY
CDR3 length: 12
J gene: TRBJ2-7
V gene: TRBV18
clone size: -

CDR3 protein: ASRAGRAGGPYGYT
CDR3 length: 14
J gene: TRBJ1-2
V gene: TRBV7-8
clone size: -

CDR3 protein: ASSLEGVRHEQY
CDR3 length: 12
J gene: TRBJ2-7
V gene: TRBV5-1
clone size: few

CDR3 protein: ASSEEPGATGYGYT
CDR3 length: 14
J gene: TRBJ1-2
V gene: TRBV10-2
clone size: -

CDR3 protein: ASRRDRLGSPLH
CDR3 length: 12
J gene: TRBJ1-6
V gene: TRBV5-6
clone size: -

CDR3 protein: ASSQQGFLSYEQY
CDR3 length: 13
J gene: TRBJ2-7
V gene: TRBV7-2
clone size: -

CDR3 protein: ASSIQGGGGTQY
CDR3 length: 12
J gene: TRBJ2-5
V gene: TRBV19
clone size: -

CDR3 protein: ASSVASLGTGAPYEQY
CDR3 length: 16
J gene: TRBJ2-7
V gene: TRBV9
clone size: -

CDR3 protein: AAAAGGHEKLF
CDR3 length: 11
J gene: TRBJ1-4
V gene: TRBV19
clone size: few

CDR3 protein: ASSPRQGGTDTQY
CDR3 length: 13
J gene: TRBJ2-3
V gene: TRBV5-1
clone size: -

CDR3 protein: ASSDSAGGETQY
CDR3 length: 12
J gene: TRBJ2-5
V gene: TRBV5-1
clone size: -

CDR3 protein: AWGRLMNTEAF
CDR3 length: 11
J gene: TRBJ1-1
V gene: TRBV30
clone size: -

CDR3 protein: AWKVGGSVSPLH
CDR3 length: 12
J gene: TRBJ1-6
V gene: TRBV30
clone size: -

CDR3 protein: ASSSSGLAGANNEQF
CDR3 length: 15
J gene: TRBJ2-1
V gene: TRBV5-1
clone size: -

CDR3 protein: ASSSTGSGGYT
CDR3 length: 11
J gene: TRBJ1-2
V gene: TRBV19
clone size: few

CDR3 protein: ASSQGRYSGNTIY
CDR3 length: 13
J gene: TRBJ1-3
V gene: TRBV4-3
clone size: -

CDR3 protein: ASSFPRGISSYEQY
CDR3 length: 14
J gene: TRBJ2-7
V gene: TRBV28
clone size: -

CDR3 protein: ASTHKGGGETQY
CDR3 length: 12
J gene: TRBJ2-5
V gene: TRBV6-6
clone size: -

CDR3 protein: ASSIDISNQPQH
CDR3 length: 12
J gene: TRBJ1-5
V gene: TRBV7-2
clone size: -

CDR3 protein: RRGGNTEAF
CDR3 length: 9
J gene: TRBJ1-1
V gene: TRBV20-1
clone size: -

CDR3 protein: ASSTLGVQETQY
CDR3 length: 12
J gene: TRBJ2-5
V gene: TRBV11-2
clone size: -

CDR3 protein: ASTRGGTEQF
CDR3 length: 10
J gene: TRBJ2-1
V gene: TRBV6-5
clone size: -

CDR3 protein: ASSLIALAGSDYEQY
CDR3 length: 15
J gene: TRBJ2-7
V gene: TRBV7-6
clone size: -